The 20 T cell receptor beta chains reported below all come from one sample, sequenced in a study of human T cells and chemical hapten exposure. As for time point: patch test 1, 2 weeks after DPC sensitization. As for treatment: therapeutic diphenylcyclopropenone sensitization with weekly scalp DPC. TCRdb independently ran MiXCR on the RACE reads; one entry per CDR3 protein. Of over 95,000 distinct CDR3 sequences in the sample, about an eighth are singletons; the top ten hold less than 2.5%. The input for sequencing was whole blood, taken in connection with sensitization to the hapten diphenylcyclopropenone (DPC). The source of these receptors is a woman aged 40 to 50 with alopecia areata. Some clones in this sample may be carry-over from other donors' samples.

The chain uses TRBV28 and TRBJ2-7, with D possibly matching TRBD1 (6 bases). This CDR3 is 15 amino acids long. V was shortened by 2 bases and J by 0 bases, with 11 bases between the two germline ends. Germline V gene lookup returns CDR1 MDHEN and CDR2 SYDVKM. The CDR3 DNA reads TGTGCCAGCAGTTTAACAGGGAGCTTCTCCTACGAGCAGTACTTC. As protein: CASSLTGSFSYEQYF. Drawing the rest from reference TRBV28 and TRBJ2-7, the complete variable domain is DVKVTQSSRYLVKRTGEKVFLECVQDMDHENMFWYRQDPGLGLRLIYFSYDVKMKEKGDIPEGYSVSREKKERFSLILESASTNQTSMYLCASSLTGSFSYEQYFGPGTRLTVT.

The genes are TRBV10-3 and TRBJ1-6; D might be TRBD1 (5 bases). CDR1 and CDR2 (germline): ENHRY, SYGVKD. V was trimmed by 10 bases and J by 10 bases, leaving 20 bases between them. The CDR3 covers 14 residues. The CDR3 region is CATTEDRSGSPLHF. The CDR3 DNA reads as TGTGCCACCACTGAAGACAGATCGGGCTCACCCCTCCACTTT.

This clonotype was seen at least ten times. The chain has TRBV15 and TRBJ2-7; 7 bases fit TRBD1. The germline gives CDR1 LNHNV, CDR2 YYDKDF (reference sequence). Trimming took 5 bases from V and 0 from J; bases not matched to a gene: 10. The CDR3 sequence is 16 residues long. CDR3 loop: CATSVTGTDTSYEQYF. The CDR3 DNA reads TGTGCCACCAGCGTTACCGGGACAGACACCTCCTACGAGCAGTACTTC. Combining the CDR3 with reference TRBV15 and TRBJ2-7 gives the whole variable domain DAMVIQNPRYQVTQFGKPVTLSCSQTLNHNVMYWYQQKSSQAPKLLFHYYDKDFNNEADTPDNFQSRRPNTSFCFLDIRSPGLGDTAMYLCATSVTGTDTSYEQYFGPGTRLTVT.

This clonotype was recorded a few times. This sequence joins TRBV9 and TRBJ2-3; D gene unclear. CDR1 is SGDLS, CDR2 YYNGEE, per germline. Deletions cut 4 bases from V and 6 bases from J, with 9 bases between. This CDR3 is built from 12 residues. The CDR3 region is CASSPLLDTQYF. The CDR3 nucleotides read TGTGCCAGCAGCCCCCTTCTGGATACGCAGTATTTT.

This clonotype was picked up a small number of times. J is TRBJ2-2 and V is TRBV20-1; D may be TRBD1 or TRBD2 (7 bases each). CDR1 and CDR2 (germline): DFQATT, SNEGSKA (reference sequence). The V gene lost 3 bases and the J gene lost 4 bases, with 12 bases spanning the gap. The CDR3 sequence is 14 residues long. Here the CDR3 reads CSASGRGGTGELFF. The CDR3, as DNA: TGCAGTGCTAGCGGCAGGGGGGGCACCGGGGAGCTGTTTTTT.

V usage is TRBV7-6 and J usage is TRBJ2-2; perhaps TRBD2 as D (6 bases). Germline V lookup: CDR1 SGHVS, CDR2 FNYEAQ. Trimming removed 5 bases at V and 1 base at J, with 17 bases between. The CDR3 consists of 17 residues. The CDR3 loop reads CASSHRVRAGNTGELFF. The CDR3 bases are TGTGCCAGCAGCCATAGAGTTCGAGCGGGGAACACCGGGGAGCTGTTTTTT.

In its sample, this clonotype was seen a few times. The rearrangement links TRBV9 to TRBJ1-2; D uncertain. CDR1 is SGDLS and CDR2 is YYNGEE in the germline V gene. The CDR3 length is 15 residues. Trimming removed 0 bases at V and 1 base at J, with 10 bases between. The CDR3 spells CASSVGPDVNYGYTF. DNA of the CDR3: TGTGCCAGCAGCGTAGGTCCTGACGTTAACTATGGCTACACCTTC.

This clonotype was counted a few times. The chain couples TRBV29-1 to TRBJ1-5; the D gene is possibly TRBD1 (6 bases). Trimming removed 4 bases from V and 1 base from J, with 8 bases in between. Per the germline V gene, CDR1 is SQVTM and CDR2 is ANQGSEA. The CDR3 covers 13 residues. CDR3 in DNA: TGCAGCGTTGCAGGGGAAAGCAATCAGCCCCAGCATTTT. Protein product: CSVAGESNQPQHF.

The chain employs TRBV18 and TRBJ2-6; D is perhaps TRBD2 (6 bases). Germline V gives CDR1 KGHSH, CDR2 LQKENI. The CDR3 extends over 16 amino acids. V shed 8 bases and J shed 0 bases, with 14 bases lying between them. The CDR3 region is CASATTGSSGANVLTF. In DNA, the CDR3 is TGTGCCAGCGCAACCACCGGGAGCTCTGGGGCCAACGTCCTGACTTTC.

This clonotype was found many times. The chain couples TRBV18 to TRBJ1-4, with D perhaps matching TRBD1 (5 bases). The CDR3 is 14 amino acids. Deletions cut 0 bases from V and 8 bases from J, with 10 bases between. Germline-derived CDR1 and CDR2 are KGHSH and LQKENI. Written as DNA, the CDR3 is TGTGCCAGCTCACCACCGGGGGTATCCGAAAAACTGTTTTTT. Translation gives CASSPPGVSEKLFF.

This clonotype was counted a few times. The gene calls are TRBV7-9 and TRBJ2-3, with 9 bases that match TRBD1. Unmatched junction bases numbered 2, after V lost 3 bases and J lost 4 bases. The germline gives CDR1 SEHNR, CDR2 FQNEAQ (reference sequence). The CDR3 has 14 amino acids. The CDR3 DNA sequence: TGTGCCAGCAGCTTCCGACAGGGGGCAGATACGCAGTATTTT. Amino acid sequence: CASSFRQGADTQYF.

This clonotype turned up a few times. V and J are TRBV4-3 and TRBJ2-1; 10 bases agree with TRBD1. V dropped 1 base and J dropped 6; count of bases not matched to a gene: 0. The germline gives CDR1 LGHNA, CDR2 YSLEER. The CDR3 has 14 amino acids. Written as DNA, the CDR3 is TGCGCCAGCAGCCAAGGGACAGGGGGCAATGAGCAGTTCTTC. This gives the protein CASSQGTGGNEQFF.

Only a few counts were recorded for this clonotype. This rearrangement joins TRBV9 to TRBJ2-1; 8 nucleotides line up with TRBD1. The CDR3 consists of 16 residues. CDR1 is SGDLS, CDR2 YYNGEE, per germline. V shed 3 bases and J 3 bases; nucleotides not matched to a gene: 8. CDR3 region: CASSAQTGVVYNEQFF. CDR3 sequence (DNA): TGTGCCAGCAGCGCACAGACAGGGGTCGTCTACAATGAGCAGTTCTTC. Variable domain in full (rest from reference TRBV9 and TRBJ2-1): DSGVTQTPKHLITATGQRVTLRCSPRSGDLSVYWYQQSLDQGLQFLIQYYNGEERAKGNILERFSAQQFPDLHSELNLSSLELGDSALYFCASSAQTGVVYNEQFFGPGTRLTVL.

J is TRBJ2-7 and V is TRBV28; D is unresolved. Germline V gene lookup returns CDR1 MDHEN and CDR2 SYDVKM. Trimming took off 4 bases at V and 3 bases at J, with 7 bases between the two ends. The CDR3 has 12 residues. CDR3 sequence: CASSSPIYEQYF. CDR3 nucleotides: TGTGCCAGCAGTTCTCCGATCTACGAGCAGTACTTC.

The CDR3 DNA reads as TGCAGCGGAGGTTCAGGCAGGAGCTACGAGCAGTACTTC. This encodes CSGGSGRSYEQYF. The chain couples TRBV29-1 to TRBJ2-7, with D hard to call. The germline V gene has CDR1 SQVTM and CDR2 ANQGSEA. V was shortened by 7 bases and J by 3 bases, with 16 bases between the two germline ends. This CDR3 is 13 amino acids long.

This chain's CDR3 is CAITPGADTQYF. The CDR3, as DNA: TGTGCCATCACGCCAGGGGCAGATACGCAGTATTTT. This sequence joins TRBV10-3 and TRBJ2-3; D is possibly TRBD1 (6 bases). There are 12 residues in the CDR3. Trimming took off 7 bases at V and 4 bases at J, with 9 bases between the two ends. The germline CDR1 and CDR2 sequences are ENHRY and SYGVKD.

This clonotype was counted a few times. The genes are TRBV28 and TRBJ1-2; 9 bases are shared with TRBD1. This CDR3 region has 18 residues. Trimming took 5 bases from V and 0 from J; bases not matched to a gene: 13. CDR1 MDHEN and CDR2 SYDVKM come from the germline V gene. This chain's CDR3 is CASSRSEGQGASNYGYTF. The CDR3 DNA reads as TGTGCCAGCAGTCGTTCAGAGGGACAGGGAGCCTCTAACTATGGCTACACCTTC.

V is TRBV27 and J is TRBJ2-1, with 7 positions matching TRBD2. This CDR3 comprises 15 residues. CDR1 MNHEY and CDR2 SMNVEV come from the germline V gene (reference sequence). The ends lost 5 bases at V and 8 bases at J; junction bases unmatched: 12. CDR3 DNA sequence: TGTGCCAGCAGTGGAAGCGGGATGGTTTTTGATGAGCAGTTCTTC. Its protein product is CASSGSGMVFDEQFF.

This chain joins TRBV18 and TRBJ2-1, with 10 nucleotides matching TRBD2. After removal of 6 bases from V and 6 bases from J, the junction contained 8 bases not matched to a gene. This CDR3 contains 15 residues. Germline-derived CDR1 and CDR2 are KGHSH and LQKENI. DNA of the CDR3: TGTGCCAGCTCTTCCGGACTAGCGGCCCTCAATGAGCAGTTCTTC. It codes for CASSSGLAALNEQFF. The entire variable domain, with the rest obtained from reference TRBV18 and TRBJ2-1, is as follows: NAGVMQNPRHLVRRRGQEARLRCSPMKGHSHVYWYRQLPEEGLKFMVYLQKENIIDESGMPKERFSAEFPKEGPSILRIQQVVRGDSAAYFCASSSGLAALNEQFFGPGTRLTVL.

This chain uses TRBV20-1 with TRBJ2-1, with D perhaps matching TRBD1 or TRBD2 (5 bases each). The V end lost 5 bases, the J end lost 6 bases, and 8 bases lay between the germline ends. The CDR3 has 11 amino acids. Germline CDR1 is DFQATT and CDR2 is SNEGSKA (reference sequence). This CDR3 is CSAFGANEQFF. In DNA form, the CDR3 reads TGCAGTGCTTTCGGGGCCAATGAGCAGTTCTTC.